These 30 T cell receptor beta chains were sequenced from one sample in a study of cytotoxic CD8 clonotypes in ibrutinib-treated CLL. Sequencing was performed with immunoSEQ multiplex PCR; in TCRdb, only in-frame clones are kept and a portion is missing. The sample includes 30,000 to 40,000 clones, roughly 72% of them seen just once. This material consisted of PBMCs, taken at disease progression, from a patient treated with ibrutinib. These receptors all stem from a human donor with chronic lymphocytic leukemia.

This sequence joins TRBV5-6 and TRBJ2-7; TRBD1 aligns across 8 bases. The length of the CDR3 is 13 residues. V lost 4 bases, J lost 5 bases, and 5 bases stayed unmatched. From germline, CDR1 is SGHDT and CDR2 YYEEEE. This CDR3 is CASSLQGAHEQYF. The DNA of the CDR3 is TGTGCCAGCAGCCTCCAGGGGGCCCACGAGCAGTACTTC.

CDR3: CASSVDRGKNSPLHF. The CDR3 DNA is TGTGCCAGCAGCGTAGACAGGGGGAAGAATTCACCCCTCCACTTT. The chain links TRBV9 to TRBJ1-6; 8 bases fit TRBD1. V gave up 0 bases and J gave up 7 bases; unmatched junction bases: 3. The CDR3 loop spans 15 amino acids. Germline V gene lookup returns CDR1 SGDLS and CDR2 YYNGEE.

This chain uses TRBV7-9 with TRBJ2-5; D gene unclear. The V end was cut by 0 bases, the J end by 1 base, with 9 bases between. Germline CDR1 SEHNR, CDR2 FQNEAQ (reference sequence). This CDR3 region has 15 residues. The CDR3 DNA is TGTGCCAGCAGCTTAGCGGGGTACCTCCAAGAGACCCAGTACTTC. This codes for CASSLAGYLQETQYF. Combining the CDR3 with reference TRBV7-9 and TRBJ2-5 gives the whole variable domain DTGVSQNPRHKITKRGQNVTFRCDPISEHNRLYWYRQTLGQGPEFLTYFQNEAQLEKSRLLSDRFSAERPKGSFSTLEIQRTEQGDSAMYLCASSLAGYLQETQYFGPGTRLLVL.

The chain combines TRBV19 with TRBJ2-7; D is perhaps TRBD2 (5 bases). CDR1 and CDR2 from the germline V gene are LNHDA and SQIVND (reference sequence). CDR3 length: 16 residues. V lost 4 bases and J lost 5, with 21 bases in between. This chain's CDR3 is CASSRHGGGQADEQYF. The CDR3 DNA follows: TGTGCCAGTAGTAGGCACGGCGGCGGGCAGGCCGACGAGCAGTACTTC.

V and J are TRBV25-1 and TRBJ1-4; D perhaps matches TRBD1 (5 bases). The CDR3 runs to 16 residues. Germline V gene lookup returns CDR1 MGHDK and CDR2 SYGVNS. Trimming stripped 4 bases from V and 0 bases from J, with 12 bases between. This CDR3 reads CASSAPGTATNEKLFF. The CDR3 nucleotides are TGTGCCAGCAGTGCCCCCGGGACGGCAACTAATGAAAAACTGTTTTTT. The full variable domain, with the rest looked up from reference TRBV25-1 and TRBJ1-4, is EADIYQTPRYLVIGTGKKITLECSQTMGHDKMYWYQQDPGMELHLIHYSYGVNSTEKGDLSSESTVSRIRTEHFPLTLESARPSHTSQYLCASSAPGTATNEKLFFGSGTQLSVL.

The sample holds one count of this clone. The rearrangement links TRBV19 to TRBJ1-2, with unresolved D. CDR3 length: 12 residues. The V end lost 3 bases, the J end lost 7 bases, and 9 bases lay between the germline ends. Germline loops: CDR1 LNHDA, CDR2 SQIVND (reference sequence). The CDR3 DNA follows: TGTGCCAGTAGTATGAGCGCCGCTGGCTACACCTTC. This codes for CASSMSAAGYTF.

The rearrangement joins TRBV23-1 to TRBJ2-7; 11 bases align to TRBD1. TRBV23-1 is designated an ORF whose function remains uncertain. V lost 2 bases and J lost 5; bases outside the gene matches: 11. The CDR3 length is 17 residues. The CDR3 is CASSQPPGQGGTDEQYF. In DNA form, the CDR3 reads TGCGCCAGCAGTCAACCTCCGGGACAGGGGGGTACCGACGAGCAGTACTTC.

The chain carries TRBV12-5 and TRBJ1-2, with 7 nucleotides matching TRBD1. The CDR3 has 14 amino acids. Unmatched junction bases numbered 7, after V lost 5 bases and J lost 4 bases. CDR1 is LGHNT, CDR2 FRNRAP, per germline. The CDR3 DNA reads TGTGCTAGTGGTATGACAGGGTCCGGCTATGGCTACACCTTC. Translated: CASGMTGSGYGYTF. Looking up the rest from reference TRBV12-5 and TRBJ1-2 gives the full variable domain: DARVTQTPRHKVTEMGQEVTMRCQPILGHNTVFWYRQTMMQGLELLAYFRNRAPLDDSGMPKDRFSAEMPDATLATLKIQPSEPRDSAVYFCASGMTGSGYGYTFGSGTRLTVV.

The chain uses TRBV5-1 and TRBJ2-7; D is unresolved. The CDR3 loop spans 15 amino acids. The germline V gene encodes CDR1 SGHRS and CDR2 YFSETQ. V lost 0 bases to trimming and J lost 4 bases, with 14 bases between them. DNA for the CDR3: TGCGCCAGCAGCTTGGCGATTGGTGGGCCATACGAGCAGTACTTC. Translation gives CASSLAIGGPYEQYF. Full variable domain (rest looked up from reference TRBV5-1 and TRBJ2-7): KAGVTQTPRYLIKTRGQQVTLSCSPISGHRSVSWYQQTPGQGLQFLFEYFSETQRNKGNFPGRFSGRQFSNSRSEMNVSTLELGDSALYLCASSLAIGGPYEQYFGPGTRLTVT.

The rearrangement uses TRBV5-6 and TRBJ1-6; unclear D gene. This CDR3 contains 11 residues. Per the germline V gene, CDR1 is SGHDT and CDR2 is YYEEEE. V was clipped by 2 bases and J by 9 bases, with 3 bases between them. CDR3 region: CASSFGSPLHF. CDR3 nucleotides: TGTGCCAGCAGCTTTGGTTCACCCCTCCACTTT.

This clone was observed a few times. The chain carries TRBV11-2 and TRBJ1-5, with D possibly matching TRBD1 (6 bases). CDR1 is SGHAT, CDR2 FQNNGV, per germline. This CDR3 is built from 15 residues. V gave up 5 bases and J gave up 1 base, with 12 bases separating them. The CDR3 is CASSPKGGSNQPQHF. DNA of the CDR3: TGTGCCAGCAGCCCCAAGGGGGGGAGCAATCAGCCCCAGCATTTT.

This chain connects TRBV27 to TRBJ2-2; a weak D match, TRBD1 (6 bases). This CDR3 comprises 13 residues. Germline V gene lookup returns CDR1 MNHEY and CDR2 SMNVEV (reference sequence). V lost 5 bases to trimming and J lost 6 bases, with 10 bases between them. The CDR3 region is CASSHEGAGELFF. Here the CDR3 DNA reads TGTGCCAGCAGTCATGAGGGGGCCGGGGAGCTGTTTTTT.

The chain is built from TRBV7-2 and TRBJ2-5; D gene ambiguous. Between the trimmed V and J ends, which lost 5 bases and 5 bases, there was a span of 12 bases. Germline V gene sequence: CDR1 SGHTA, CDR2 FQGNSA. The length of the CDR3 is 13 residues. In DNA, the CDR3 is TGTGCCAGCAGCCAAGGGATTTTGGAGACCCAGTACTTC. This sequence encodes CASSQGILETQYF. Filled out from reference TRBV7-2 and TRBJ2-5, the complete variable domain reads GAGVSQSPSNKVTEKGKDVELRCDPISGHTALYWYRQSLGQGLEFLIYFQGNSAPDKSGLPSDRFSAERTGGSVSTLTIQRTQQEDSAVYLCASSQGILETQYFGPGTRLLVL.

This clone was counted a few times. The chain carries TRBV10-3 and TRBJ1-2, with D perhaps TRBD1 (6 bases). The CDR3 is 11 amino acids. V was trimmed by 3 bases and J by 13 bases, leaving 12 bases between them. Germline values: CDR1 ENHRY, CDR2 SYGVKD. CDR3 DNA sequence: TGTGCCATCAGTGAAGGGGGGAAAGGCACCTTC. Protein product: CAISEGGKGTF.

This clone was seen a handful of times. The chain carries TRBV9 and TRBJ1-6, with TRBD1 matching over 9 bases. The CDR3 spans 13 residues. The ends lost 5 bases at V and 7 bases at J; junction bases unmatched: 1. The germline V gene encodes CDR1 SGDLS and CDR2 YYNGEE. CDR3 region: CASRDRGNSPLHF. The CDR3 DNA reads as TGTGCCAGCAGGGACAGGGGAAATTCACCCCTCCACTTT.

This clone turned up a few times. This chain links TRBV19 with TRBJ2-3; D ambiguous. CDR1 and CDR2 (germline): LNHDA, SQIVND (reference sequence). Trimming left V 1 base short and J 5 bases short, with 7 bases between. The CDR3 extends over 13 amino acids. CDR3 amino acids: CASSIGKGDTQYF. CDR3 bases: TGTGCCAGTAGTATAGGGAAGGGAGATACGCAGTATTTT.

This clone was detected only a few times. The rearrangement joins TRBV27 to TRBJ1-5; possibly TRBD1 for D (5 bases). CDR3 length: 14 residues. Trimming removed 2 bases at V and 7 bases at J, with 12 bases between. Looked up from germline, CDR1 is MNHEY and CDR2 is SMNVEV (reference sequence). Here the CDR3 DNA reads TGTGCCAGCAGTTTACTGGCAGGGAAACAGCCCCAGCATTTT. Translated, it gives CASSLLAGKQPQHF.

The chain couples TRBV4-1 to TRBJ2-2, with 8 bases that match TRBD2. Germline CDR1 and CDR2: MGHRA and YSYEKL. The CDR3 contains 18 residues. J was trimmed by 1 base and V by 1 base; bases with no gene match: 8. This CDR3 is CASSQVGAGGLNTGELFF. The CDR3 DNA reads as TGCGCCAGCAGCCAAGTTGGTGCGGGAGGACTGAACACCGGGGAGCTGTTTTTT.

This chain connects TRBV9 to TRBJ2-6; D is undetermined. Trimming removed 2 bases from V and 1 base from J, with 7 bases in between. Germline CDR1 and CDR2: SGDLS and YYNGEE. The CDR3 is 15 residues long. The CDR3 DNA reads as TGTGCCAGCAGCGTGGCCTCATCTGGGGCCAACGTCCTGACTTTC. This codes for CASSVASSGANVLTF.

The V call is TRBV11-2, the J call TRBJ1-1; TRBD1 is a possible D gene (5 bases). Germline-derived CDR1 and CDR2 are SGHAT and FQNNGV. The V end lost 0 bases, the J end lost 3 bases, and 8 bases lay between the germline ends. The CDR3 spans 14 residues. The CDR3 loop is CASSLDIGDTEAFF. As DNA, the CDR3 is TGTGCCAGCAGCTTAGATATAGGGGACACTGAAGCTTTCTTT.

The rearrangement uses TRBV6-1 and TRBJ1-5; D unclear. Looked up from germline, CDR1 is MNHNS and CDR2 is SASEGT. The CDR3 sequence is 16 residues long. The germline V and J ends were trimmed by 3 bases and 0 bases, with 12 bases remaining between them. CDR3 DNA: TGTGCCAGCAGTGATGGGCGGCCATATAGCAATCAGCCCCAGCATTTT. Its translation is CASSDGRPYSNQPQHF.

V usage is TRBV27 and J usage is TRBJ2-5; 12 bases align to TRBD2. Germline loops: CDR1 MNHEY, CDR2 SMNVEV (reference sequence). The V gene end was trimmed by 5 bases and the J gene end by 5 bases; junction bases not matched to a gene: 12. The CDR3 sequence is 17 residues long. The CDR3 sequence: CASSLPKLAGGGETQYF. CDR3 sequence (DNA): TGTGCCAGCAGTCTACCAAAACTAGCGGGGGGAGGTGAGACCCAGTACTTC.

The CDR3 nucleotides read TGTGCCACCATCACCAATGGACAGGGGAACACTGAAGCTTTCTTT. This gives the protein CATITNGQGNTEAFF. The V call is TRBV6-5, the J call TRBJ1-1; 8 bases fit TRBD1. V lost 10 bases to trimming and J lost 1 base; unmatched junction nucleotides: 11. CDR3 length: 15 residues. The germline V gene has CDR1 MNHEY and CDR2 SVGAGI.

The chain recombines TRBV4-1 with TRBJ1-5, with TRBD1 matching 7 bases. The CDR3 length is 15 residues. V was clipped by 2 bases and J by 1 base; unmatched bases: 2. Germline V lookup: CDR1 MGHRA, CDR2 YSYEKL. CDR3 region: CASSQLQGSNQPQHF. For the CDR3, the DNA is TGCGCCAGCAGCCAACTACAGGGGAGCAATCAGCCCCAGCATTTT.

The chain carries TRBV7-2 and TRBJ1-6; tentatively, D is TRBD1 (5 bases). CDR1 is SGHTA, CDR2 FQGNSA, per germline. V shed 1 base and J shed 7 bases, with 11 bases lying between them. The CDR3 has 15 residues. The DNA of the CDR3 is TGTGCCAGCAGCTTAGAGTCAGGGCCCAATTCACCCCTCCACTTT. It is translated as CASSLESGPNSPLHF.

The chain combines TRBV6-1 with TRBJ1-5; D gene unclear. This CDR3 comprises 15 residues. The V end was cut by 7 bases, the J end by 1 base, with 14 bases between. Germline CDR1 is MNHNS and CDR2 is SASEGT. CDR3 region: CASIRKGKSNQPQHF. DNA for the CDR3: TGTGCCAGCATAAGAAAAGGGAAGAGCAATCAGCCCCAGCATTTT.

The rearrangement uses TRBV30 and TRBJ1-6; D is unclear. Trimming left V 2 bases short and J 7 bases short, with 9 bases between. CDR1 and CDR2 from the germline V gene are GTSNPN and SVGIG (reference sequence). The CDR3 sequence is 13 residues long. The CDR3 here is CAWSLSGNSPLHF. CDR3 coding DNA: TGTGCCTGGAGTTTGTCAGGCAATTCACCCCTCCACTTT.

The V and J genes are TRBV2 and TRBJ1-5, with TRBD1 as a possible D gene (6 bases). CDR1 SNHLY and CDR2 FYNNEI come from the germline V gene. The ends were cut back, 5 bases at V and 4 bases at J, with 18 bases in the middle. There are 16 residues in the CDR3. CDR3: CASSSRGGPLNQPQHF. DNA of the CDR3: TGTGCCAGCAGTTCTCGAGGGGGGCCCTTAAATCAGCCCCAGCATTTT.

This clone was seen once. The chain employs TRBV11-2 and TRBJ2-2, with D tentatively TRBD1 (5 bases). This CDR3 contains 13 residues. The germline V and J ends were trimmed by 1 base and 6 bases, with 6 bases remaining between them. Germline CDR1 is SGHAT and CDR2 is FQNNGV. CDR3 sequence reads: CASSLGGPGELFF. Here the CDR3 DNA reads TGTGCCAGCAGCTTAGGGGGCCCCGGGGAGCTGTTTTTT.

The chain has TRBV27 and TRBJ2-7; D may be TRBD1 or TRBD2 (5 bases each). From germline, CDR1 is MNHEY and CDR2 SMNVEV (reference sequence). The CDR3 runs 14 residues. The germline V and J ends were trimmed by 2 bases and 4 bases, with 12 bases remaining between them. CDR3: CASSLSWGSYEQYF. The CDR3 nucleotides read TGTGCCAGCAGTTTAAGTTGGGGGTCTTACGAGCAGTACTTC.